Each of the 10 T cell receptor beta chains below was sequenced from the same sample in a study of technical replicates of blood from several donors. TCRdb's copy holds only in-frame clones and misses some; the assay was immunoSEQ multiplex PCR. The sample carries tens of thousands of clones, approximately 90% recorded once. Sequenced sample: T cells isolated from PBMCs. These receptors were obtained from a human donor in good health.

This chain links TRBV2 with TRBJ2-7; D not resolved. The CDR3 length is 14 residues. CDR1 and CDR2 from the germline V gene are SNHLY and FYNNEI. Trimming took 7 bases from V and 3 from J, leaving 16 bases between them. In DNA, the CDR3 is TGTGCCAGCACACCAGCCCACTCAGGCTACGAGCAGTACTTC. It is translated as CASTPAHSGYEQYF.

The CDR3 reads CASSPPGFQETQYF. In DNA, the CDR3 is TGTGCCAGCAGTCCGCCAGGGTTCCAAGAGACCCAGTACTTC. This chain links TRBV28 with TRBJ2-5; weak D call: TRBD1 (5 bases). Germline CDR1 reads MDHEN; CDR2 reads SYDVKM. V was clipped by 5 bases and J by 1 base, with 11 bases between them. The CDR3 has 14 residues.

The chain is built from TRBV19 and TRBJ2-6; a possible D gene is TRBD1 (6 bases). Trimming cost V 6 bases and J 0 bases, with 18 bases left between them. This CDR3 comprises 18 residues. Germline values: CDR1 LNHDA, CDR2 SQIVND (reference sequence). Here the CDR3 reads CASRGWGPDNSGANVLTF. As DNA, the CDR3 is TGTGCCAGTAGGGGTTGGGGGCCAGATAACTCTGGGGCCAACGTCCTGACTTTC.

The chain carries TRBV5-6 and TRBJ2-2; 7 nucleotides align to TRBD1. V lost 4 bases to trimming and J lost 8 bases; unmatched junction nucleotides: 8. Germline CDR1 SGHDT, CDR2 YYEEEE. The CDR3 sequence is 14 residues long. The CDR3 bases are TGTGCCAGCAGCCTTACAGGGGAAAAGGGGGAGCTGTTTTTT. It yields the protein CASSLTGEKGELFF.

This chain uses TRBV21-1 with TRBJ2-3; the tabulated D call, TRBD1, remains unverified against the DNA. TRBV21-1 is marked as a pseudogene. The CDR3 sequence is 16 residues long. The DNA of the CDR3 is TGTGCCAGCAGCATGTGGACAGGGGGCCTTACAGATACGCAGTATTTT. It yields the protein CASSMWTGGLTDTQYF.

The chain combines TRBV19 with TRBJ1-5; possible D gene TRBD1, 5 bases. V was cut by 3 bases and J by 3 bases, with 15 bases left in between. From germline, CDR1 is LNHDA and CDR2 SQIVND (reference sequence). This CDR3 contains 16 residues. CDR3 sequence reads: CASSIPTRAYNQPQHF. The CDR3 DNA is TGTGCCAGTAGTATTCCGACCAGGGCGTACAATCAGCCCCAGCATTTT. The full variable domain, rest sourced from reference TRBV19 and TRBJ1-5, is DGGITQSPKYLFRKEGQNVTLSCEQNLNHDAMYWYRQDPGQGLRLIYYSQIVNDFQKGDIAEGYSVSREKKESFPLTVTSAQKNPTAFYLCASSIPTRAYNQPQHFGDGTRLSIL.

The rearrangement links TRBV7-2 to TRBJ1-2, with D unresolved. The CDR3 has 12 residues. V dropped 6 bases and J dropped 4 bases, with 9 bases sitting between them. The V gene's germline CDR1 is SGHTA and CDR2 FQGNSA. CDR3 DNA: TGTGCCAGCAGTGAGCCTTCCTATGGCTACACCTTC. Translating gives CASSEPSYGYTF.

The chain couples TRBV28 to TRBJ2-7; D is perhaps TRBD2 (5 bases). This CDR3 region has 13 residues. Germline lookup yields CDR1 MDHEN and CDR2 SYDVKM. The V end was cut by 5 bases, the J end by 1 base, with 9 bases between. The CDR3: CASSRGRSYEQYF. DNA of the CDR3: TGTGCCAGCAGTCGGGGAAGGTCCTACGAGCAGTACTTC. The full variable domain, with the rest looked up from reference TRBV28 and TRBJ2-7, is DVKVTQSSRYLVKRTGEKVFLECVQDMDHENMFWYRQDPGLGLRLIYFSYDVKMKEKGDIPEGYSVSREKKERFSLILESASTNQTSMYLCASSRGRSYEQYFGPGTRLTVT.

This chain joins TRBV7-9 and TRBJ1-4; TRBD1 agrees at 10 bases. V lost 8 bases to trimming and J lost 1 base; unmatched junction nucleotides: 4. Germline CDR1 reads SEHNR; CDR2 reads FQNEAQ (reference sequence). CDR3 length equals 15 residues. The CDR3 spells CASGDRGLTNEKLFF. The CDR3 DNA reads as TGTGCCAGCGGGGACAGGGGACTAACTAATGAAAAACTGTTTTTT. The complete variable domain, with remaining parts taken from reference TRBV7-9 and TRBJ1-4, reads DTGVSQNPRHKITKRGQNVTFRCDPISEHNRLYWYRQTLGQGPEFLTYFQNEAQLEKSRLLSDRFSAERPKGSFSTLEIQRTEQGDSAMYLCASGDRGLTNEKLFFGSGTQLSVL.

The chain has TRBV10-3 and TRBJ2-1; 11 bases align to TRBD2. The germline V gene has CDR1 ENHRY and CDR2 SYGVKD. Germline trimming cut 4 bases from V and 8 bases from J; bases unmatched to any gene: 13. The CDR3 extends over 17 amino acids. The CDR3 DNA follows: TGTGCCATCAGTGTGTGGACTAGCGGGCCTGGAGGGGATGAGCAGTTCTTC. It codes for CAISVWTSGPGGDEQFF.